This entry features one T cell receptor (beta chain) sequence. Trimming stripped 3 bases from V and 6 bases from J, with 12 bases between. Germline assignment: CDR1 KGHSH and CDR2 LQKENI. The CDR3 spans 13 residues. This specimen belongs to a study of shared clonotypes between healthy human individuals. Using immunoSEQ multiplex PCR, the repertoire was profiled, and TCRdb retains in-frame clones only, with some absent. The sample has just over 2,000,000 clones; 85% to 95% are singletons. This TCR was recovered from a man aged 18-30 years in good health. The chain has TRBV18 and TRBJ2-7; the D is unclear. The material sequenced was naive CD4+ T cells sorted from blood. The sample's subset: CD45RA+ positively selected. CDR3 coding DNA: TGTGCCAGCTCACCCGGACCCCTCCGCGAGCAGTACTTC. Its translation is CASSPGPLREQYF.